The 25 T cell receptor beta chains below come from one sample, sequenced in a study of control samples from healthy donors and cancer patients. Assay used: immunoSEQ multiplex PCR; TCRdb lists only in-frame clones, some missing. The sample includes tens of thousands of clones, around 87% of them seen just once. The source material was PBMCs. Receptors were obtained from a woman in her 50s with head and neck cancer.

The chain uses TRBV7-9 and TRBJ2-1, with D uncertain. The CDR3 covers 11 residues. Deletions cut 5 bases from V and 5 bases from J, with 4 bases between. Germline CDR1 is SEHNR and CDR2 is FQNEAQ (reference sequence). CDR3 sequence: CASSPDNEQFF. CDR3 bases: TGTGCCAGCAGCCCGGACAATGAGCAGTTCTTC.

The chain employs TRBV18 and TRBJ1-6; tentative D call: TRBD1 (5 bases). The CDR3 runs 15 residues. Trimming took off 3 bases at V and 6 bases at J, with 12 bases between the two ends. Germline V CDR1 and CDR2: KGHSH, LQKENI. This CDR3 reads CASSPRDGANSPLHF. The CDR3 DNA reads TGTGCCAGCTCACCTCGCGATGGGGCTAATTCACCCCTCCACTTT. The full variable domain, with the rest looked up from reference TRBV18 and TRBJ1-6, is NAGVMQNPRHLVRRRGQEARLRCSPMKGHSHVYWYRQLPEEGLKFMVYLQKENIIDESGMPKERFSAEFPKEGPSILRIQQVVRGDSAAYFCASSPRDGANSPLHFGNGTRLTVT.

The rearrangement joins TRBV5-1 to TRBJ1-1; D gene ambiguous. The V gene's germline CDR1 is SGHRS and CDR2 YFSETQ. Trimming took off 4 bases at V and 1 base at J, with 8 bases between the two ends. The CDR3 contains 13 residues. Here the CDR3 DNA reads TGCGCCAGCAGCGTTCGAACGAACACTGAAGCTTTCTTT. Translation gives CASSVRTNTEAFF. The variable domain in full, with the rest retrieved from reference TRBV5-1 and TRBJ1-1, is KAGVTQTPRYLIKTRGQQVTLSCSPISGHRSVSWYQQTPGQGLQFLFEYFSETQRNKGNFPGRFSGRQFSNSRSEMNVSTLELGDSALYLCASSVRTNTEAFFGQGTRLTVV.

This chain connects TRBV4-2 to TRBJ1-2; 7 bases align to TRBD1. The V gene end was trimmed by 0 bases and the J gene end by 6 bases; junction bases not matched to a gene: 13. CDR1 is LGHNA and CDR2 is YNFKEQ in the germline V gene. The CDR3 is made up of 17 amino acids. The CDR3 sequence is CASSQEAPGRQGDGYTF. In DNA, the CDR3 is TGTGCCAGCAGCCAAGAAGCCCCAGGGCGACAGGGTGATGGCTACACCTTC.

V gene TRBV28 combines with J gene TRBJ1-1; 10 bases are shared with TRBD1. V lost 5 bases to trimming and J lost 4 bases; unmatched junction nucleotides: 10. Germline assignment: CDR1 MDHEN and CDR2 SYDVKM. The CDR3 has 16 amino acids. The CDR3 nucleotides are TGTGCCAGCAGTCCTTCGACAGGGGGCGCGAGCACTGAAGCTTTCTTT. Translation gives CASSPSTGGASTEAFF.

The chain carries TRBV2 and TRBJ1-5; maybe TRBD1 (5 bases). The CDR3 consists of 19 residues. The germline CDR1 and CDR2 sequences are SNHLY and FYNNEI. Trimming removed 0 bases from V and 3 bases from J, with 21 bases in between. CDR3 in DNA: TGTGCCAGCAGTGAAGCCCTATTGACAGAACCAGCCCACAATCAGCCCCAGCATTTT. This codes for CASSEALLTEPAHNQPQHF.

The rearrangement joins TRBV5-6 to TRBJ2-1; D may be TRBD2 (6 bases). In germline, CDR1 is SGHDT, CDR2 YYEEEE. The CDR3 sequence is 16 residues long. V lost 4 bases, J lost 0 bases, and 14 bases lay in between. The CDR3 reads CASSKIAVSSYNEQFF. The CDR3 DNA reads as TGTGCCAGCAGCAAAATAGCGGTTAGCTCCTACAATGAGCAGTTCTTC.

The chain couples TRBV2 to TRBJ2-7; TRBD1 aligns across 10 bases. Germline loops: CDR1 SNHLY, CDR2 FYNNEI. The CDR3 is made up of 14 amino acids. The junction had 5 bases not matched to a gene; V was cut back by 5 bases and J by 4 bases. The DNA for the CDR3 is TGTGCCAGCAGTTTAATGGGACAGGGGTACGAGCAGTACTTC. Translating gives CASSLMGQGYEQYF.

The V and J genes are TRBV5-1 and TRBJ1-1; 7 nucleotides agree with TRBD1. CDR1 and CDR2 (germline): SGHRS, YFSETQ. V lost 0 bases to trimming and J lost 11 bases; unmatched junction nucleotides: 4. CDR3 length: 12 residues. The CDR3 reads CASSLDTGDAFF. CDR3 sequence (DNA): TGCGCCAGCAGCTTGGATACAGGGGATGCTTTCTTT.

The chain employs TRBV27 and TRBJ2-7, with 7 bases identical to TRBD1. The V and J ends lost 5 bases and 2 bases, in that order; junction bases with no gene match: 6. This CDR3 comprises 14 residues. Germline CDR1 reads MNHEY; CDR2 reads SMNVEV (reference sequence). As DNA, the CDR3 is TGTGCCAGCAGTCCCAGGGACAGTCCCTACGAGCAGTACTTC. Amino acids: CASSPRDSPYEQYF.

The V gene is TRBV5-4, the J gene TRBJ1-2, with D perhaps TRBD1 (5 bases). CDR3 size: 13 residues. The germline V gene has CDR1 SGHNT and CDR2 YYREEE (reference sequence). V dropped 6 bases and J dropped 8 bases, with 17 bases sitting between them. CDR3 DNA sequence: TGTGCCAGCACTATTGGCGGGGGTGGAGGCTACACCTTC. It codes for CASTIGGGGGYTF.

The chain is built from TRBV29-1 and TRBJ2-7, with D perhaps matching TRBD1 (5 bases). The CDR3 consists of 12 residues. Looked up from germline, CDR1 is SQVTM and CDR2 is ANQGSEA. V was trimmed by 4 bases and J by 4 bases, leaving 11 bases between them. For the CDR3, the DNA is TGCAGCGTTGGGCTGACAGTATACGAGCAGTACTTC. This encodes CSVGLTVYEQYF.

The rearrangement joins TRBV30 to TRBJ2-6; 9 nucleotides align to TRBD1. Germline V gene lookup returns CDR1 GTSNPN and CDR2 SVGIG (reference sequence). The CDR3 runs to 15 residues. V dropped 5 bases and J dropped 0; count of bases not matched to a gene: 2. CDR3: CAWDRGVSGANVLTF. CDR3 DNA sequence: TGTGCCTGGGACAGGGGGGTCTCTGGGGCCAACGTCCTGACTTTC.

The table lists this clone with a count of one. The V call is TRBV2, the J call TRBJ2-2; possible D gene TRBD2, 7 bases. Germline V gene data show CDR1 as SNHLY and CDR2 as FYNNEI. The CDR3 is 13 residues long. The V and J ends lost 5 bases and 6 bases respectively, with 10 bases between them. CDR3 DNA: TGTGCCAGCAGTCTAGGGGGGGCCGGGGAGCTGTTTTTT. This gives the protein CASSLGGAGELFF.

V gene TRBV7-2 combines with J gene TRBJ2-7, with 8 bases that match TRBD2. Germline values: CDR1 SGHTA, CDR2 FQGNSA. This CDR3 has 16 residues. Trimming took 1 base from V and 0 from J; bases not matched to a gene: 5. The CDR3: CASSLEAGGSSYEQYF. The CDR3 bases are TGTGCCAGCAGCTTAGAGGCGGGGGGAAGCTCCTACGAGCAGTACTTC.

The rearrangement links TRBV6-2 or TRBV6-3 to TRBJ2-1; 7 nucleotides match TRBD2. Germline CDR1 and CDR2: MNHEY and SVGEGT. The CDR3 runs 15 residues. The V and J ends lost 0 bases and 6 bases, in that order; junction bases with no gene match: 5. The CDR3 DNA follows: TGTGCCAGCAGTTACTCCCTGGGGGGGGGCAATGAGCAGTTCTTC. It specifies CASSYSLGGGNEQFF.

This clone appeared a few times. J is TRBJ1-3 and V is TRBV12-3 or TRBV12-4; no clear D gene. This CDR3 comprises 13 residues. With 2 bases removed from V and 7 bases from J, the gap between germline ends came to 9 bases. CDR3 sequence reads: CASSLTQYNTIYF. The DNA of the CDR3 is TGTGCCAGCAGTTTAACACAGTACAACACCATATATTTT.

This chain uses TRBV30 with TRBJ1-2; maybe TRBD1 (6 bases). CDR1 and CDR2 (germline): GTSNPN, SVGIG (reference sequence). The CDR3 runs to 14 residues. The ends were cut back, 5 bases at V and 4 bases at J, with 17 bases in the middle. CDR3 protein: CAWVRRGDLYGYTF. The CDR3 DNA follows: TGTGCCTGGGTCCGCAGGGGCGACCTCTATGGCTACACCTTC.

The rearrangement joins TRBV29-1 to TRBJ2-6; D ambiguous. The V gene's germline CDR1 is SQVTM and CDR2 ANQGSEA. The CDR3 is made up of 16 amino acids. Trimming pared 2 bases from V and 0 bases from J, leaving 11 bases between. CDR3 sequence (DNA): TGCAGCGTTGAAAACCAGGCCCCCTCTGGGGCCAACGTCCTGACTTTC. This sequence encodes CSVENQAPSGANVLTF.

The rearrangement uses TRBV18 and TRBJ1-2; D possibly corresponds to TRBD1 (5 bases). This CDR3 spans 13 amino acids. V shed 3 bases and J shed 5 bases, with 10 bases lying between them. CDR1 and CDR2 from the germline V gene are KGHSH and LQKENI. CDR3 sequence reads: CASSPATEYGYTF. The CDR3 DNA reads TGTGCCAGCTCACCCGCGACAGAGTATGGCTACACCTTC.

V is TRBV6-5 and J is TRBJ1-5; possibly TRBD1 for D (5 bases). The V gene's germline CDR1 is MNHEY and CDR2 SVGAGI. V was shortened by 6 bases and J by 6 bases, with 9 bases between the two germline ends. The CDR3 contains 12 residues. CDR3 DNA: TGTGCCAGCAGATTGGGGGTTCAGCCCCAGCATTTT. Protein product: CASRLGVQPQHF.

For this clone: Other DNA sequences from this sample encode an identical CDR3 as well. CDR3 region: CASSLGTSGAYEQYF. The DNA of the CDR3 is TGCGCCAGCAGCTTGGGGACTAGCGGGGCTTACGAGCAGTACTTC. The gene calls are TRBV5-1 and TRBJ2-7; 12 bases agree with TRBD2. This CDR3 comprises 15 residues. Trimming cost V 0 bases and J 4 bases; bases outside gene matches: 2. Germline CDR1 reads SGHRS; CDR2 reads YFSETQ.

This clone was recorded once. This chain uses TRBV11-2 with TRBJ2-2, with 12 positions matching TRBD1. Trimming took 7 bases from V and 8 from J; bases not matched to a gene: 8. Germline V lookup: CDR1 SGHAT, CDR2 FQNNGV. The CDR3 is made up of 15 amino acids. CDR3 nucleotides: TGTGCCAGCATCCCTTGGGACAGGGGGCTTGGGGAGCTGTTTTTT. Residues: CASIPWDRGLGELFF. Looking up the rest from reference TRBV11-2 and TRBJ2-2 gives the full variable domain: EAGVAQSPRYKIIEKRQSVAFWCNPISGHATLYWYQQILGQGPKLLIQFQNNGVVDDSQLPKDRFSAERLKGVDSTLKIQPAKLEDSAVYLCASIPWDRGLGELFFGEGSRLTVL.

The J gene is TRBJ1-1, the V gene TRBV28; D remains ambiguous. This CDR3 contains 13 residues. Germline-derived CDR1 and CDR2 are MDHEN and SYDVKM. With 3 bases removed from V and 0 bases from J, the gap between germline ends came to 5 bases. The CDR3 nucleotides read TGTGCCAGCAGTTTTGGGCTGAACACTGAAGCTTTCTTT. This translates into CASSFGLNTEAFF. Supplemented by reference TRBV28 and TRBJ1-1, the full variable domain reads DVKVTQSSRYLVKRTGEKVFLECVQDMDHENMFWYRQDPGLGLRLIYFSYDVKMKEKGDIPEGYSVSREKKERFSLILESASTNQTSMYLCASSFGLNTEAFFGQGTRLTVV.

The V call is TRBV29-1, the J call TRBJ2-7; TRBD1 is a possible D gene (6 bases). The V end was cut by 4 bases, the J end by 2 bases, with 12 bases between. Germline CDR1 and CDR2: SQVTM and ANQGSEA. The CDR3 covers 13 residues. CDR3 bases: TGCAGCGTTGCCGCCGGACAGACCTACGAGCAGTACTTC. It is translated as CSVAAGQTYEQYF.